The clone carrying this T cell receptor beta chain was detected only once. This entry belongs to a study of blood T cell repertoires in COVID-19. Looking at the study overall: Italy, Spain and the United States were the sources of the convalescent and acute COVID-19 samples. From T cells, B-cell-depleted T cells, or PBMCs came the material, which was cDNA or gDNA.

In the study's own analysis: How many nucleated cells were present was estimated from reference gene primer amplification. Method: immunoSEQ multiplex PCR; TCRdb's copy keeps in-frame clones and lacks some. The V and J calls and clone size were taken over from that table, and D and trimming were inferred from the DNA. In the table there are under 200,000 clones, 80% to 90% of which are singletons. Trimming stripped 5 bases from V and 3 bases from J, with 10 bases between. The V gene's germline CDR1 is LNHDA and CDR2 SQIVND (reference sequence). CDR3 length equals 13 residues. This sequence was found in a woman aged 70-85 years with acute or convalescent COVID-19. The sequenced material came from peripheral blood. The chain carries TRBV19 and TRBJ1-1; no clear D gene. The CDR3 is CASSLRQDTEAFF. Written as DNA, the CDR3 is TGTGCCAGTAGTCTCCGGCAGGACACTGAAGCTTTCTTT.